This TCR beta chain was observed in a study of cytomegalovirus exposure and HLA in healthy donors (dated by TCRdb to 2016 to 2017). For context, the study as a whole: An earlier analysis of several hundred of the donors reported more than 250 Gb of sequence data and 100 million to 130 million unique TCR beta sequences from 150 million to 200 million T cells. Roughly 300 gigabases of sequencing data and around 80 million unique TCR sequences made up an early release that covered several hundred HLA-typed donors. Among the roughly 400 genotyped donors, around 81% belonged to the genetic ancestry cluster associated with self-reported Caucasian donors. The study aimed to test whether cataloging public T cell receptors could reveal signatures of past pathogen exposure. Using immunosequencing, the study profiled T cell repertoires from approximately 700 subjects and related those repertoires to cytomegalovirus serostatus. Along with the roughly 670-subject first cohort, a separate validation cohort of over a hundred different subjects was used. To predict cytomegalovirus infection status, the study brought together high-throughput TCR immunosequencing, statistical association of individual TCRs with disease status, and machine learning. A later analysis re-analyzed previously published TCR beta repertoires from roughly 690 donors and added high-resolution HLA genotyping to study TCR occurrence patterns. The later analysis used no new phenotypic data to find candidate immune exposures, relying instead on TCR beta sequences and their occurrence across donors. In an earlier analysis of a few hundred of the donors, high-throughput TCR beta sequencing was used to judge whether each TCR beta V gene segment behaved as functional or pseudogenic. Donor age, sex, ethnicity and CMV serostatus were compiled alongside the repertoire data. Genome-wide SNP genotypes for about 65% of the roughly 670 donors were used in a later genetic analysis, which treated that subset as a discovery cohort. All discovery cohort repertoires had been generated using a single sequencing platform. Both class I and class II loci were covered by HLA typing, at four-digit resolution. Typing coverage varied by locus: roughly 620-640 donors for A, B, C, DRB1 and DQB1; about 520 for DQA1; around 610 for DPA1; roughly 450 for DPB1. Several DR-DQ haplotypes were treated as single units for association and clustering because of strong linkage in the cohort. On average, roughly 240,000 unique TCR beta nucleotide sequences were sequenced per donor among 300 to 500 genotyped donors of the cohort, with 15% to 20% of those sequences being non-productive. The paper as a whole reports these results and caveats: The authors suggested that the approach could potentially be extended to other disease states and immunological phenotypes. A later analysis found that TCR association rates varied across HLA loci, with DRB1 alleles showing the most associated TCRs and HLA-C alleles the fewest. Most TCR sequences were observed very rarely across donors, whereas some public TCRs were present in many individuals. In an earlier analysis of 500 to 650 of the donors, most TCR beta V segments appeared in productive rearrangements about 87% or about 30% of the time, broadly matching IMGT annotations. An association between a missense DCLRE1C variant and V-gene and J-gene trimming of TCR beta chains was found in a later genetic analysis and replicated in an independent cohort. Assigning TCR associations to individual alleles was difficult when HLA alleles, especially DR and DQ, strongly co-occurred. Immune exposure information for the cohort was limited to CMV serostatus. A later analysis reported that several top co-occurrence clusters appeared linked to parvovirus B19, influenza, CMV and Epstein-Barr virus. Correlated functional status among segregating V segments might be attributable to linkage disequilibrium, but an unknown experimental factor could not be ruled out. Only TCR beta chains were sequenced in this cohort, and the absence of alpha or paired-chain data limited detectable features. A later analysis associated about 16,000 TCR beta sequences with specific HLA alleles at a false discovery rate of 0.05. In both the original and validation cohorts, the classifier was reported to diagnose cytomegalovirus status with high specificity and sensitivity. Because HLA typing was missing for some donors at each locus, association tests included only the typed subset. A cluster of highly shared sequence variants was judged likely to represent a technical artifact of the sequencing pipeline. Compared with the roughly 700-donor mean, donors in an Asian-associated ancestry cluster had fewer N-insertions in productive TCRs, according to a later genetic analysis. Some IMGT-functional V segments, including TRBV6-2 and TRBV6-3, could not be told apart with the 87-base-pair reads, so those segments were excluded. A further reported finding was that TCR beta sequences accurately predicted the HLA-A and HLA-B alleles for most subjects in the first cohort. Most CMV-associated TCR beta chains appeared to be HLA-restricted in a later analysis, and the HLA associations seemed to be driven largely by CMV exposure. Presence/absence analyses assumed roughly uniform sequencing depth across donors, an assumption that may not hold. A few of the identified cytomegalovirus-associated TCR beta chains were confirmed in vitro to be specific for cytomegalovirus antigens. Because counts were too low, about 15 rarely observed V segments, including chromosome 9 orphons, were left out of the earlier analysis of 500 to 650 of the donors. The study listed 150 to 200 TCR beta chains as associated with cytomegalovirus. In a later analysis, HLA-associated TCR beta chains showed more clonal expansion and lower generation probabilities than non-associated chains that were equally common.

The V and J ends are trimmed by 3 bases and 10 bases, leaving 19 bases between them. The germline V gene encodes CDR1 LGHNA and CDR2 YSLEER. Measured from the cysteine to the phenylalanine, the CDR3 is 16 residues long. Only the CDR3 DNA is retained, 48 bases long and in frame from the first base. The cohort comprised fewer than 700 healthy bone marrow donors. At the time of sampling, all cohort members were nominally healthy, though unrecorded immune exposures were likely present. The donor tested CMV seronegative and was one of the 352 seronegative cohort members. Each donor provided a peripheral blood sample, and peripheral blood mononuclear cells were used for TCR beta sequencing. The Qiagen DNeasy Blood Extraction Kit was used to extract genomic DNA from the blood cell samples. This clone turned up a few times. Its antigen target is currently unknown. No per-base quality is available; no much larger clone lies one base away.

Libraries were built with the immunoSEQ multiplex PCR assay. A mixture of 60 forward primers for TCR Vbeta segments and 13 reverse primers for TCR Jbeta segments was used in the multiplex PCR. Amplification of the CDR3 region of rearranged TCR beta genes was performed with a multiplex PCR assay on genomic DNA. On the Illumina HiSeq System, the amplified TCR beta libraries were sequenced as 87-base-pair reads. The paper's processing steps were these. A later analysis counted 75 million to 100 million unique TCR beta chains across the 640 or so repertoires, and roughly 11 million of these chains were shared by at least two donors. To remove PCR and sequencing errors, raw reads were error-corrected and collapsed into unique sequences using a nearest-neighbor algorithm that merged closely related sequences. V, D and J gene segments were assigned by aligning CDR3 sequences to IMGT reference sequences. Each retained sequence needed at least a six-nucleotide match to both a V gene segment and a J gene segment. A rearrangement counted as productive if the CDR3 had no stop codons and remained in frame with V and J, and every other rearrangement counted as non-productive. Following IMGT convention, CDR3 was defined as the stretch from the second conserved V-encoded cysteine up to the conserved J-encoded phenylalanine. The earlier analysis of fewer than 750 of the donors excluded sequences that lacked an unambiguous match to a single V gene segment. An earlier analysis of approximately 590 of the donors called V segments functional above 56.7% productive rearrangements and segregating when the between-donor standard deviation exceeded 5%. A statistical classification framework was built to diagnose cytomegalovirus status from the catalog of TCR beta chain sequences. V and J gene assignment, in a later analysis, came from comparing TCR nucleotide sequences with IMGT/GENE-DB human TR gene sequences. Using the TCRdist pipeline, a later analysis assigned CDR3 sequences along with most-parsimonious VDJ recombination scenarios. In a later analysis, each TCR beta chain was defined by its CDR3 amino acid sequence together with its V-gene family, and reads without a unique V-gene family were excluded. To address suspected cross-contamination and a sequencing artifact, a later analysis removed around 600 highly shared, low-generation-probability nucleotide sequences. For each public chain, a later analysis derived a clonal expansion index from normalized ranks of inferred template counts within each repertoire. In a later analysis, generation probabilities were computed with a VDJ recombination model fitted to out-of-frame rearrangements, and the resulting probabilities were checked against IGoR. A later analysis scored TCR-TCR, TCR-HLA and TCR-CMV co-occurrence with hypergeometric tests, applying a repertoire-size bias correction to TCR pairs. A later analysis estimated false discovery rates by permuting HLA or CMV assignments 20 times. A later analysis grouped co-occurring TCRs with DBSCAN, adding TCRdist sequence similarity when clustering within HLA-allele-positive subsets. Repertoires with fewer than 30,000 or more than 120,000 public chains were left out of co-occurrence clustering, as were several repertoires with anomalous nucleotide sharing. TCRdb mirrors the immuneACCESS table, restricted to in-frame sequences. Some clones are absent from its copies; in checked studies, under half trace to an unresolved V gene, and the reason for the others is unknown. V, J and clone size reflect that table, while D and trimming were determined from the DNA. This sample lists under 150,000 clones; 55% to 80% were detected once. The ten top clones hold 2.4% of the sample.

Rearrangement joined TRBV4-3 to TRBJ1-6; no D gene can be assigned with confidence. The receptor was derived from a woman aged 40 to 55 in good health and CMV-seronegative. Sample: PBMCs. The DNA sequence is TGCGCCAGCAGCCAGGCCTCGGGGATCAGAACATCACCCCTCCACTTT. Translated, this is CASSQASGIRTSPLHF.